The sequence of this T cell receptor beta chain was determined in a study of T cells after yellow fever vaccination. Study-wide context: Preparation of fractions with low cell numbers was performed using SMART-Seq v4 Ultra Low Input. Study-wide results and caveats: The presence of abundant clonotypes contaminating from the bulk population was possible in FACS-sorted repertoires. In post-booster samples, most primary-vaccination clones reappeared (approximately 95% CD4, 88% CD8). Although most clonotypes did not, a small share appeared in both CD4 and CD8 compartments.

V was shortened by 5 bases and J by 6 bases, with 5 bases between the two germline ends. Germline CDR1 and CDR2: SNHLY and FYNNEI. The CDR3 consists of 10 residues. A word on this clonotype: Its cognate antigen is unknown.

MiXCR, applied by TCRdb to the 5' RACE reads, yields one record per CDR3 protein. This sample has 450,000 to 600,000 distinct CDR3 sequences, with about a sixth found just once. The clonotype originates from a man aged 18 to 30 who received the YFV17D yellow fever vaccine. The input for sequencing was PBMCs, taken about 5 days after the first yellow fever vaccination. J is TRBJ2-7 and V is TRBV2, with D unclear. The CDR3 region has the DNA TGTGCCAGCAGTATTGGCGAGCAGTACGTC. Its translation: CASSIGEQYV.